The source of this TCR beta chain is a study of blood T cell repertoires in COVID-19. Study overall: Samples representing acute and convalescent COVID-19 were sourced from the United States, Italy and Spain.

The CDR3 sequence is 17 residues long. Trimming removed 0 bases at V and 0 bases at J, with 13 bases between. The V gene's germline CDR1 is MNHEY and CDR2 SVGEGT. Authors' methods: For nucleated cells, counts were estimated from reference gene primer amplification. Assay used: immunoSEQ multiplex PCR; TCRdb lists only in-frame clones, some missing. V and J calls and clone size follow that table, whereas D and trimming were derived from the DNA. The data contain about 200,000 clones, 84% of them singletons. The chain couples TRBV6-2 or TRBV6-3 to TRBJ2-3; TRBD2 might be the D (6 bases). This TCR came from a man in his fifties with active or convalescent COVID-19. The sample comprised peripheral blood. CDR3 DNA: TGTGCCAGCAGTTACTCGAGTGCGGGGCGAAGCACAGATACGCAGTATTTT. Translating gives CASSYSSAGRSTDTQYF.